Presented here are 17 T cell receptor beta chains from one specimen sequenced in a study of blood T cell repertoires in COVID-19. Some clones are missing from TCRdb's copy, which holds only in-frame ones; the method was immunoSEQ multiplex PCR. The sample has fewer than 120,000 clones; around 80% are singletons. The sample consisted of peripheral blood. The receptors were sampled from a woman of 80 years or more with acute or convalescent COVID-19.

The CDR3 protein is CASRESGMNTEAFF. CDR3 sequence (DNA): TGTGCCAGCAGAGAATCAGGGATGAACACTGAAGCTTTCTTT. The rearrangement joins TRBV7-3 to TRBJ1-1; TRBD1 might be the D (5 bases). V was shortened by 6 bases and J by 0 bases, with 11 bases between the two germline ends. The V gene's germline CDR1 is SGHTA and CDR2 FQGTGA. CDR3 length: 14 amino acids. The whole variable domain, filled in from reference TRBV7-3 and TRBJ1-1, reads GAGVSQTPSNKVTEKGKYVELRCDPISGHTALYWYRQSLGQGPEFLIYFQGTGAADDSGLPNDRFFAVRPEGSVSTLKIQRTERGDSAVYLCASRESGMNTEAFFGQGTRLTVV.

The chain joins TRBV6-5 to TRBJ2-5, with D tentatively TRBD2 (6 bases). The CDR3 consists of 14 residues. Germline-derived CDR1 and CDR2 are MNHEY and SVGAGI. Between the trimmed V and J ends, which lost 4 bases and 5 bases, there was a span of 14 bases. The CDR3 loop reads CASSSAGGLETQYF. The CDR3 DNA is TGTGCCAGCAGTTCCGCCGGGGGTCTGGAGACCCAGTACTTC.

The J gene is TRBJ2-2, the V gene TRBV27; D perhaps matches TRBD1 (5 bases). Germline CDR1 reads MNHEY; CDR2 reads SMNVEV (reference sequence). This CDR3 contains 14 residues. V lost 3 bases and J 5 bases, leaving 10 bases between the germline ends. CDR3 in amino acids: CASSLVRQTGELFF. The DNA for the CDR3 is TGTGCCAGCAGTTTGGTTCGACAGACCGGGGAGCTGTTTTTT.

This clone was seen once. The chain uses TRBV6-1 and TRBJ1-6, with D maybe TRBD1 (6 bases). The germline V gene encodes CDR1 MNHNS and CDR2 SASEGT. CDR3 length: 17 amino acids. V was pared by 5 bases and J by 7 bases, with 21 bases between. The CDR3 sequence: CASSKDQGSFGNSPLHF. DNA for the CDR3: TGTGCCAGCAGTAAAGATCAGGGGTCGTTCGGGAATTCACCCCTCCACTTT.

CDR3 region: CASSKELGTSKSGELFF. The CDR3 coding sequence is TGTGCCAGCAGCAAAGAACTGGGCACCTCGAAATCCGGGGAGCTGTTTTTT. The V and J genes are TRBV21-1 and TRBJ2-2; the table calls TRBD1, which could not be checked here. TRBV21-1 is described as a pseudogene. This CDR3 has 17 amino acids.

The CDR3 reads CASSSSGYNEQFF. In nucleotides, the CDR3 is TGTGCCAGCAGCAGTAGCGGGTACAATGAGCAGTTCTTC. V gene TRBV7-9 combines with J gene TRBJ2-1; 7 bases map to TRBD2. With V trimmed by 5 bases and J by 4 bases, 2 bases remained unmatched. Germline V gene data show CDR1 as SEHNR and CDR2 as FQNEAQ (reference sequence). This CDR3 spans 13 amino acids.

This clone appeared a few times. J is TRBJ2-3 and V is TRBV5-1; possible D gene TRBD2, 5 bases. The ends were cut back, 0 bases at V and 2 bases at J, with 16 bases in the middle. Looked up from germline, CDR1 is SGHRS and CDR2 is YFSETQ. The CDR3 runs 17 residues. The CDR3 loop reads CASSLGGSPGFTDTQYF. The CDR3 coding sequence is TGCGCCAGCAGCTTGGGGGGTAGCCCGGGGTTCACAGATACGCAGTATTTT.

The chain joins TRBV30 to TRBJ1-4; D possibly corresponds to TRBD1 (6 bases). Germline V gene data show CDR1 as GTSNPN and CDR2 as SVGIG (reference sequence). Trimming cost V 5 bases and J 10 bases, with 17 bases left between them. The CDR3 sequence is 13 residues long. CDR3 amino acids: CAWGGASSVKLFF. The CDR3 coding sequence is TGTGCCTGGGGGGGCGCGAGCTCTGTAAAACTGTTTTTT.

CDR3 in amino acids: CASSLVGRSPSNSGYTF. The CDR3 coding sequence is TGTGCCAGCAGCTTGGTCGGCAGGTCGCCCAGTAATTCGGGCTACACCTTC. The chain carries TRBV5-4 and TRBJ1-2; D unresolved. Germline values: CDR1 SGHNT, CDR2 YYREEE (reference sequence). The CDR3 consists of 17 residues. V shed 0 bases and J shed 8 bases, with 23 bases lying between them.

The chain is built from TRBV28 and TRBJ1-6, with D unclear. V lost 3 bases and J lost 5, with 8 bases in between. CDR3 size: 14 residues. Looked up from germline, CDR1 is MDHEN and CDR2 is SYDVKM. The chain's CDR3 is CASSFWQDNSPLHF. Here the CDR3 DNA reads TGTGCCAGCAGTTTTTGGCAAGATAATTCACCCCTCCACTTT.

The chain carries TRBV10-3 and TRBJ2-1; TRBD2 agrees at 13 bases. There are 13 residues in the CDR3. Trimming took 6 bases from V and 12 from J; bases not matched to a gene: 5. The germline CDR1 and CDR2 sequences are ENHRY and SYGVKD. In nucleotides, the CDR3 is TGTGCCATCAGGCCGGGACTAGCGGGACGGCAGTTCTTC. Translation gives CAIRPGLAGRQFF.

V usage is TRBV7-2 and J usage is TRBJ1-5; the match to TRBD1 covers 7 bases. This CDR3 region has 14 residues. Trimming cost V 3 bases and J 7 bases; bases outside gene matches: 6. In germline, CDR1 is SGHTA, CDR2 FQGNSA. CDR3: CASSFGQGEQPQHF. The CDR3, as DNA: TGTGCCAGCAGCTTCGGGCAGGGGGAGCAGCCCCAGCATTTT.

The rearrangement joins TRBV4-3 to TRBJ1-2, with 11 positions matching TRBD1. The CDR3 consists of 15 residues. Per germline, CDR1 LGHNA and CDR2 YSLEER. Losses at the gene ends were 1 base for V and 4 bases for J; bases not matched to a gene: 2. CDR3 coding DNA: TGCGCCAGCAGCCAAGGGACAGGGGGCCTCTATGGCTACACCTTC. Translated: CASSQGTGGLYGYTF.

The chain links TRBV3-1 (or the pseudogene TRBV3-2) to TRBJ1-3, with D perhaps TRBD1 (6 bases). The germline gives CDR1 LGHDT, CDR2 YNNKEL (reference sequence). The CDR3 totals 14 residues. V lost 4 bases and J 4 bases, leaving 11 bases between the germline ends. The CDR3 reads CASSRGQWGNTIYF. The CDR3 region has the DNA TGTGCCAGCAGCCGGGGGCAGTGGGGAAACACCATATATTTT.

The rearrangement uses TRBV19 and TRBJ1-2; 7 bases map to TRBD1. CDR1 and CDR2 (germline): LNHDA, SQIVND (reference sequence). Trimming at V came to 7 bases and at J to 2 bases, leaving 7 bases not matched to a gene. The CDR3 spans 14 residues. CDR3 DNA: TGTGCCAGTACCCGCCCGGGACAGAACTATGGCTACACCTTC. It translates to CASTRPGQNYGYTF.

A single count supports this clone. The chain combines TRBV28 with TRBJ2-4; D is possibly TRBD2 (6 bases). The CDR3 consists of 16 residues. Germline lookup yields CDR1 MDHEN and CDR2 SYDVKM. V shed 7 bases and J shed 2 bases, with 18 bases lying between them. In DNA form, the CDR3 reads TGTGCCAGCAATCCTGGGGACTCTCGTACCAAAAACATTCAGTACTTC. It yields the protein CASNPGDSRTKNIQYF.

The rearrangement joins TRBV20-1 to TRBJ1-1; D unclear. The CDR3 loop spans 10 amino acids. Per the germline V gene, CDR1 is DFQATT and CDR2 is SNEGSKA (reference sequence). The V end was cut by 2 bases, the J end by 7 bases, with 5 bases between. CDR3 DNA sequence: TGCAGTGCTAGAAAGCTTGAAGCTTTCTTT. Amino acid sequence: CSARKLEAFF.